This entry features one TCR beta chain sequence. The antigen is not known. This CDR3 is built from 16 residues. The J segment lost 2 bases and the V segment lost 2 bases, leaving 5 bases of the junction unmatched. Germline values: CDR1 SGHTA, CDR2 FQGTGA. Assay: immunoSEQ multiplex PCR; the TCRdb copy retains only in-frame clones and omits some. The repertoire consists of roughly 8,900 clones, with nearly 90% occurring once and the leading ten covering 6.3%. Stated time point: week 3, after first cycle of checkpoint inhibitor. Disease control meant complete response, partial response or stable disease at 12 weeks. These data come from a study of blood T cell dynamics during melanoma immunotherapy. Study-level background: Standard first-line treatment here was pembrolizumab or nivolumab plus ipilimumab in metastatic melanoma. Study observations and caveats: Clones driving repertoire changes may be melanoma-specific or general immune activation. Unlike progressors, later disease-control patients had W3 repertoires gaining clonality or diversity.

The TCR comes from a human donor with melanoma. J is TRBJ2-1 and V is TRBV7-3, with TRBD2 matching over 8 bases. This specimen was blood, taken from a patient treated with checkpoint blockade. In DNA form, the CDR3 reads TGTGCCAGCAGCTTATCCCCGGGAGGGCCCTACAATGAGCAGTTCTTC. Its protein product is CASSLSPGGPYNEQFF.